In this sample, the clone carrying this TCR beta chain turned up many times. CDR3 length: 19 residues. Germline V gene lookup returns CDR1 DFQATT and CDR2 SNEGSKA (reference sequence). The J segment lost 0 bases and the V segment lost 6 bases, leaving 19 bases of the junction unmatched. TCRdb independently ran MiXCR on the RT-PCR reads; one entry per CDR3 protein. This table has fewer than 800,000 distinct CDR3 sequences, 12% to 15% appearing once. This TCR derives from a female donor in good health, serving as a healthy control. Sequenced material: memory CD4+ T cells from blood. This chain connects TRBV20-1 to TRBJ2-2; 7 bases align to TRBD1. CDR3 in amino acids: CSAEPPPGQPYTNTGELFF. CDR3 coding DNA: TGCAGTGCAGAACCGCCGCCGGGACAGCCTTATACGAACACCGGGGAGCTGTTTTTT.